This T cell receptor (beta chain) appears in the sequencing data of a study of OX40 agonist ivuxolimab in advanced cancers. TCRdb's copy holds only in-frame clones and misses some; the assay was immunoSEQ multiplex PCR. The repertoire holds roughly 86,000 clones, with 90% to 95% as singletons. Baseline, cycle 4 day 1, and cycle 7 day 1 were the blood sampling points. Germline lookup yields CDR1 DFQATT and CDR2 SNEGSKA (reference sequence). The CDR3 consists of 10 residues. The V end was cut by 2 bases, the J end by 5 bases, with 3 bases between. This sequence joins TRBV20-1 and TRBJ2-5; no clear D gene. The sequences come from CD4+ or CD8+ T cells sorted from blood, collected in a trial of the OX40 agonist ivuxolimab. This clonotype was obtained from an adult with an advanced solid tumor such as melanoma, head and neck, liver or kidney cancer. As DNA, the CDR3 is TGCAGTGCTAGATCTGAGACCCAGTACTTC. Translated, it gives CSARSETQYF.